The 8 T cell receptor beta chains in this list originate from one sample, sequenced in a study of T cell responses to AZD1222 COVID-19 vaccine. Repertoires were generated with immunoSEQ multiplex PCR, while TCRdb's copy carries only in-frame clones and drops some. This table holds around 150,000 clones, 92% found once. The material was peripheral blood, obtained 28 days after the second AZD1222 dose. These receptors were obtained from an adult who received the AZD1222 COVID-19 vaccine.

The chain uses TRBV2 and TRBJ1-5; D not resolved. V was pared by 6 bases and J by 6 bases, with 9 bases between. From germline, CDR1 is SNHLY and CDR2 FYNNEI. The CDR3 has 12 amino acids. CDR3 coding DNA: TGTGCCAGCAGCGTCGAGCCTCAGCCCCAGCATTTT. Protein: CASSVEPQPQHF.

V is TRBV3-1 (or the pseudogene TRBV3-2) and J is TRBJ2-7; 9 bases fit TRBD1. This CDR3 has 15 residues. Germline lookup yields CDR1 LGHDT and CDR2 YNNKEL (reference sequence). J lost 7 bases, V lost 5 bases, and 12 bases had no gene match. DNA of the CDR3: TGTGCCAGCAGCTTTTCGGGACAGGGAAGAGGAGAGCAGTACTTC. This sequence encodes CASSFSGQGRGEQYF.

The chain uses TRBV6-5 and TRBJ2-7; 8 bases align to TRBD1. Germline CDR1 MNHEY, CDR2 SVGAGI. This CDR3 is 11 amino acids long. J lost 6 bases, V lost 10 bases, and 5 bases had no gene match. CDR3 bases: TGTGCCACCGGACAGGGAAGCGAGCAGTACTTC. Translated, it gives CATGQGSEQYF.

The rearrangement uses TRBV19 and TRBJ2-2, with 8 nucleotides matching TRBD1. The length of the CDR3 is 14 residues. Germline CDR1 LNHDA, CDR2 SQIVND (reference sequence). V was pared by 7 bases and J by 3 bases, with 4 bases of the junction left unmatched. CDR3 loop: CASIQGAHTGELFF. The DNA of the CDR3 is TGTGCCAGTATCCAGGGGGCGCACACCGGGGAGCTGTTTTTT.

The chain carries TRBV19 and TRBJ1-1; TRBD1 matches at 8 bases. Per the germline V gene, CDR1 is LNHDA and CDR2 is SQIVND (reference sequence). CDR3 length: 15 residues. J lost 4 bases, V lost 6 bases, and 10 bases had no gene match. The CDR3 loop reads CASSTSTGAGTEAFF. The CDR3 DNA is TGTGCCAGTAGCACCTCGACAGGGGCGGGCACTGAAGCTTTCTTT.

V gene TRBV5-1 combines with J gene TRBJ2-5; D unresolved. V shed 0 bases and J shed 2 bases, with 11 bases lying between them. The CDR3 runs to 15 residues. Germline V gene sequence: CDR1 SGHRS, CDR2 YFSETQ. CDR3 in DNA: TGCGCCAGCAGCTTGGTTCCCGAACCTCAAGAGACCCAGTACTTC. This codes for CASSLVPEPQETQYF.

This clone was recorded a few times. Here the CDR3 DNA reads TGTGCCAGCAGTGAAGCGCTTTGGGGGAATCAGCCCCAGCATTTT. Translation gives CASSEALWGNQPQHF. The V gene is TRBV6-1, the J gene TRBJ1-5; tentative D call: TRBD1 (5 bases). The germline CDR1 and CDR2 sequences are MNHNS and SASEGT. V lost 0 bases and J 4 bases, leaving 10 bases between the germline ends. The CDR3 extends over 15 amino acids.

The V gene is TRBV2, the J gene TRBJ1-2; the D is unclear. V lost 3 bases and J 4 bases, leaving 3 bases between the germline ends. CDR1 is SNHLY and CDR2 is FYNNEI in the germline V gene. The CDR3 covers 11 residues. The CDR3 bases are TGTGCCAGCAGTGATGGCTATGGCTACACCTTC. Protein product: CASSDGYGYTF.